A selection of T cell receptor beta chains follows, all from one sample in a study of T cells in localized non-small cell lung cancer. Method: immunoSEQ multiplex PCR; TCRdb's copy keeps in-frame clones and lacks some. In the table there are 30,000 to 45,000 clones, just over 90% of which are singletons. This specimen consisted of peripheral blood, obtained before any cancer treatment. These receptors originate from a female donor aged 60 or older with stage I lung adenocarcinoma. CDR3s include the opening cysteine and the closing phenylalanine or tryptophan. The D gene is left open where the match is weak. Clone size appears in some rows only: once, few, many, or a class for an expanded clone.

size: -
D: TRBD1
V: TRBV7-9
J: TRBJ1-5
CDR3: CASSLGTGLPQPQHF
DNA: TGTGCCAGCAGCTTGGGGACAGGGTTACCTCAGCCCCAGCATTTT

size: -
D: -
V: TRBV10-3
J: TRBJ1-3
CDR3: CAISSGTSSGNTIYF
DNA: TGTGCCATCAGTTCCGGGACCTCCTCTGGAAACACCATATATTTT

size: few
D: TRBD2
V: TRBV2
J: TRBJ2-1
CDR3: CASSPRGGVNEQFF
DNA: TGTGCCAGCAGTCCCCGGGGGGGGGTCAATGAGCAGTTCTTC

size: -
D: TRBD1
V: TRBV11-2
J: TRBJ2-1
CDR3: CASSFPDRGRDDEQFF
DNA: TGTGCCAGCAGCTTCCCGGACAGGGGGCGCGACGATGAGCAGTTCTTC

size: -
D: TRBD1
V: TRBV5-4
J: TRBJ2-7
CDR3: CASSPRLGQGSDEQYF
DNA: TGTGCCAGCAGCCCAAGGCTGGGACAGGGGTCAGACGAGCAGTACTTC

size: -
D: TRBD1
V: TRBV5-1
J: TRBJ1-1
CDR3: CASSSHAKGARNTEAFF
DNA: TGCGCCAGCAGCTCGCATGCGAAGGGGGCGAGGAACACTGAAGCTTTCTTT

size: -
D: -
V: TRBV18
J: TRBJ2-2
CDR3: CASSPRPGGAQTGELFF
DNA: TGTGCCAGCTCACCACGCCCTGGGGGGGCCCAAACCGGGGAGCTGTTTTTT

size: -
D: -
V: TRBV5-1
J: TRBJ2-5
CDR3: CASSLGLYQETQYF
DNA: TGCGCCAGCAGCTTGGGGCTGTACCAAGAGACCCAGTACTTC

size: once
D: -
V: TRBV5-1
J: TRBJ2-3
CDR3: CASSLGAKGGTDTQYF
DNA: TGCGCCAGCAGCTTGGGGGCAAAAGGGGGCACAGATACGCAGTATTTT

size: -
D: -
V: TRBV7-9
J: TRBJ1-1
CDR3: CASSLAAAVPEAFF
DNA: TGTGCCAGCAGCTTAGCCGCGGCAGTACCTGAAGCTTTCTTT

size: -
D: -
V: TRBV5-1
J: TRBJ2-3
CDR3: CASSEATLSGGVTDTQYF
DNA: TGCGCCAGCAGCGAAGCCACGCTAAGCGGTGGGGTCACAGATACGCAGTATTTT

size: -
D: TRBD2
V: TRBV5-4
J: TRBJ2-1
CDR3: CASSLPSGGADEQFF
DNA: TGTGCCAGCAGCTTACCTAGCGGGGGGGCCGATGAGCAGTTCTTC

size: -
D: TRBD1
V: TRBV19
J: TRBJ2-7
CDR3: CASSPRQGPYEQYF
DNA: TGTGCCAGTAGTCCCAGACAGGGACCCTACGAGCAGTACTTC

size: -
D: -
V: TRBV5-4
J: TRBJ1-3
CDR3: CASSLPDSPSGNTIYF
DNA: TGTGCCAGCAGCTTGCCGGACAGCCCCTCTGGAAACACCATATATTTT

size: -
D: -
V: TRBV6-6
J: TRBJ1-5
CDR3: CASSSQEVQPQHF
DNA: TGTGCCAGCAGCTCCCAAGAGGTCCAGCCCCAGCATTTT

size: -
D: -
V: TRBV11-2
J: TRBJ1-4
CDR3: CASSLSGIEKLFF
DNA: TGTGCCAGCAGCTTATCGGGGATCGAAAAACTGTTTTTT

size: -
D: -
V: TRBV19
J: TRBJ1-1
CDR3: CASSIDHQNPEAFF
DNA: TGTGCCAGTAGTATAGATCACCAGAACCCTGAAGCTTTCTTT

size: once
D: -
V: TRBV9
J: TRBJ1-3
CDR3: CASSVVGSGNTIYF
DNA: TGTGCCAGCAGCGTGGTGGGAAGTGGAAACACCATATATTTT

size: -
D: -
V: TRBV19
J: TRBJ2-5
CDR3: CASKQGGYQETQYF
DNA: TGTGCCAGCAAACAGGGGGGGTACCAAGAGACCCAGTACTTC

size: -
D: -
V: TRBV12-5
J: TRBJ1-1
CDR3: CASGLEGRTEAFF
DNA: TGTGCTAGTGGTTTGGAGGGTCGGACTGAAGCTTTCTTT

size: -
D: -
V: TRBV29-1
J: TRBJ2-3
CDR3: CSVPKGSDTQYF
DNA: TGCAGCGTTCCCAAGGGGTCAGATACGCAGTATTTT

size: -
D: -
V: TRBV7-9
J: TRBJ1-5
CDR3: CASSPERWGNQPQHF
DNA: TGTGCCAGCAGCCCGGAACGTTGGGGGAATCAGCCCCAGCATTTT

size: -
D: TRBD1
V: TRBV6-5
J: TRBJ1-2
CDR3: CASSRQGIYGYTF
DNA: TGTGCCAGCAGCCGACAGGGGATCTATGGCTACACCTTC

size: -
D: TRBD1
V: TRBV5-1
J: TRBJ1-2
CDR3: CASTTGQGRVYGYTF
DNA: TGCGCCAGCACCACGGGACAGGGGAGGGTCTATGGCTACACCTTC

size: -
D: TRBD1
V: TRBV29-1
J: TRBJ1-1
CDR3: CSVALTGGLAFF
DNA: TGCAGCGTTGCCCTGACAGGGGGATTAGCTTTCTTT

size: -
D: -
V: TRBV29-1
J: TRBJ1-6
CDR3: CSVAQSSYNSPLHF
DNA: TGCAGCGTTGCGCAGAGCTCCTATAATTCACCCCTCCACTTT

size: -
D: -
V: TRBV5-4
J: TRBJ1-1
CDR3: CASSLGGRRNTEAFF
DNA: TGTGCCAGCAGCTTGGGAGGCCGGAGGAACACTGAAGCTTTCTTT

size: -
D: -
V: TRBV5-4
J: TRBJ1-3
CDR3: CASSPQGMSGNTIYF
DNA: TGTGCCAGCAGCCCTCAGGGAATGTCAGGAAACACCATATATTTT

size: -
D: -
V: TRBV11-2
J: TRBJ1-6
CDR3: CASSPRPYNSPLHF
DNA: TGTGCCAGCAGCCCCCGCCCCTATAATTCACCCCTCCACTTT

size: -
D: -
V: TRBV5-1
J: TRBJ2-5
CDR3: CASSLVKGSQETQYF
DNA: TGCGCCAGCAGCTTGGTCAAAGGGTCCCAAGAGACCCAGTACTTC

size: -
D: -
V: TRBV11-2
J: TRBJ2-7
CDR3: CASSLGYSGYEQYF
DNA: TGTGCCAGCAGCTTAGGATACAGTGGCTACGAGCAGTACTTC

size: few
D: -
V: TRBV11-3
J: TRBJ1-1
CDR3: CASSEGRGNTEAFF
DNA: TGTGCCAGCAGCGAAGGCAGGGGGAACACTGAAGCTTTCTTT

size: -
D: -
V: TRBV19
J: TRBJ2-2
CDR3: CASSPGVGELFF
DNA: TGTGCCAGTAGTCCGGGGGTCGGGGAGCTGTTTTTT

size: -
D: -
V: TRBV28
J: TRBJ1-2
CDR3: CASSLEGNPGEGGYTF
DNA: TGTGCCAGCAGTCTCGAAGGGAACCCGGGCGAGGGTGGCTACACCTTC

size: -
D: -
V: TRBV7-2
J: TRBJ2-7
CDR3: CASSPPGTYEQYF
DNA: TGTGCCAGCAGCCCCCCAGGGACCTACGAGCAGTACTTC

size: few
D: -
V: TRBV19
J: TRBJ1-6
CDR3: CASSMTLDGDSPLHF
DNA: TGTGCCAGTAGTATGACCCTTGACGGTGATTCACCCCTCCACTTT

size: -
D: -
V: TRBV27
J: TRBJ2-1
CDR3: CASIGGGTPYNEQFF
DNA: TGTGCCAGCATAGGGGGGGGCACGCCGTACAATGAGCAGTTCTTC

size: -
D: TRBD1
V: TRBV2
J: TRBJ2-4
CDR3: CASSAPGTVPKNIQYF
DNA: TGTGCCAGCAGCGCCCCCGGGACAGTTCCCAAAAACATTCAGTACTTC

size: few
D: -
V: TRBV19
J: TRBJ1-5
CDR3: CASRYREYGNQPQHF
DNA: TGTGCCAGTAGATACAGGGAATACGGCAATCAGCCCCAGCATTTT

size: -
D: TRBD2
V: TRBV5-1
J: TRBJ2-3
CDR3: CASSSGLAGRTDTQYF
DNA: TGCGCCAGCAGCTCAGGACTAGCGGGAAGAACAGATACGCAGTATTTT

size: -
D: TRBD1
V: TRBV6-5
J: TRBJ1-5
CDR3: CASSYYRGQPQHF
DNA: TGTGCCAGCAGTTACTACAGGGGACAGCCCCAGCATTTT

size: -
D: -
V: TRBV5-6
J: TRBJ2-3
CDR3: CASSWGAGGADTQYF
DNA: TGTGCCAGCAGCTGGGGGGCCGGTGGCGCAGATACGCAGTATTTT

size: -
D: -
V: TRBV7-2
J: TRBJ2-1
CDR3: CASSLVKTGFVEQFF
DNA: TGTGCCAGCAGCTTAGTGAAAACAGGGTTCGTCGAGCAGTTCTTC

size: -
D: -
V: TRBV7-8
J: TRBJ1-5
CDR3: CASSLAGGIRTQHF
DNA: TGTGCCAGCAGCTTAGCAGGGGGGATCAGAACCCAGCATTTT

size: -
D: TRBD1
V: TRBV19
J: TRBJ2-1
CDR3: CASSGQGQGPLPYNEQFF
DNA: TGTGCCAGTAGTGGGCAAGGACAGGGACCCCTCCCCTACAATGAGCAGTTCTTC

size: -
D: -
V: TRBV23-1
J: TRBJ2-1
CDR3: CASSQDERPYNEQFF
DNA: TGCGCCAGCAGTCAAGACGAACGCCCCTACAATGAGCAGTTCTTC

size: -
D: -
V: TRBV28
J: TRBJ1-2
CDR3: CASSFGSYGYTF
DNA: TGTGCCAGCAGTTTCGGGTCCTATGGCTACACCTTC

size: -
D: -
V: TRBV6-6
J: TRBJ1-4
CDR3: CASSYERGVNEKLFF
DNA: TGTGCCAGCAGTTACGAGAGGGGCGTTAATGAAAAACTGTTTTTT